These 28 T cell receptor beta chains came from one sample sequenced in a study of cytomegalovirus exposure and HLA in healthy donors. With 60 Vbeta and 13 Jbeta primers, the PCR was carried out. Produced via immunoSEQ multiplex PCR; TCRdb's table is partial and in-frame only. The top ten hold 1.3% of the sample, which has 200,000 to 250,000 clones, more than 75% seen once. Input material: PBMCs. All receptors come from a human donor in good health.

About this clone itself: One junction end disagrees with the germline gene, perhaps due to a read error. The rearrangement uses TRBV7-9 and TRBJ2-1; 11 bases agree with TRBD2. CDR1 is SEHNR, CDR2 FQNEAQ, per germline (reference sequence). The CDR3 runs 17 residues. The CDR3 DNA reads as TGTTCCAGCAGCTTAGCGAGGGCTAGCGGGGGGAACAATGAGCAGTTCTTC. It codes for CSSSLARASGGNNEQFF.

This clone was detected a few times. The V and J genes are TRBV6-1 and TRBJ2-7; D uncertain. In germline, CDR1 is MNHNS, CDR2 SASEGT. The V gene lost 6 bases and the J gene lost 4 bases, with 16 bases spanning the gap. The CDR3 length is 14 residues. The CDR3 here is CASRSGSSKYEQYF. The CDR3 nucleotides are TGTGCCAGCAGATCCGGGTCATCCAAATACGAGCAGTACTTC.

The V call is TRBV28, the J call TRBJ2-1, with 13 bases fitting TRBD2. The CDR3 is 16 amino acids. V dropped 4 bases and J dropped 7; count of bases not matched to a gene: 7. From germline, CDR1 is MDHEN and CDR2 SYDVKM. CDR3 bases: TGTGCCAGCAGTTCCATGGGACTAGCGGGACAGAATGAGCAGTTCTTC. This codes for CASSSMGLAGQNEQFF.

This clone was found a few times. The chain employs TRBV6-1 and TRBJ2-5; 9 bases are a match to TRBD1. The assigned J gene may be wrong: the sequence end matches TRBJ2-7 better. The CDR3 spans 12 residues. Germline CDR1 reads MNHNS; CDR2 reads SASEGT. CDR3 bases: TGTGCCAGCAGTAGGGACAGGGACGAGCAGTACTTC. Its protein product is CASSRDRDEQYF.

This clone has only one observation. The chain recombines TRBV14 with TRBJ2-7; D call uncertain. Germline V gives CDR1 SGHDN, CDR2 FVKESK. The V end lost 5 bases, the J end lost 2 bases, and 10 bases lay between the germline ends. There are 13 residues in the CDR3. Here the CDR3 reads CASSAGSTYEQYF. Here the CDR3 DNA reads TGTGCCAGCAGCGCCGGGTCGACCTACGAGCAGTACTTC.

V is TRBV5-3 and J is TRBJ2-1; 10 bases line up with TRBD2. TRBV5-3 has ORF status, its function being uncertain. The CDR3 covers 17 residues. The V segment lost 0 bases and the J segment 4 bases; nucleotides outside the gene matches: 7. The CDR3 here is CARSLVPSGGYYNEQFF. CDR3 coding DNA: TGTGCCAGAAGCTTGGTTCCTAGCGGGGGTTATTACAATGAGCAGTTCTTC.

The chain uses TRBV7-8 and TRBJ2-7; 9 bases line up with TRBD2. The V segment lost 1 base and the J segment 1 base; nucleotides outside the gene matches: 8. The CDR3 length is 17 residues. Germline V gene sequence: CDR1 SGHVS, CDR2 FQNEAQ. This CDR3 reads CASSLELAGGPSYEQYF. The CDR3 DNA reads TGTGCCAGCAGCTTAGAGCTGGCGGGAGGGCCGTCCTACGAGCAGTACTTC.

The chain joins TRBV14 to TRBJ1-2; D perhaps matches TRBD1 (6 bases). This CDR3 has 14 residues. The germline V gene encodes CDR1 SGHDN and CDR2 FVKESK. The ends were cut back, 1 base at V and 2 bases at J, with 8 bases in the middle. The CDR3 bases are TGTGCCAGCAGCCAAGTAACAGGGAACTATGGCTACACCTTC. Translation gives CASSQVTGNYGYTF.

The J gene is TRBJ1-5, the V gene TRBV7-8; the D gene is possibly TRBD1 (6 bases). The germline V gene has CDR1 SGHVS and CDR2 FQNEAQ. CDR3 length: 13 amino acids. The germline V and J ends were trimmed by 5 bases and 6 bases, with 11 bases remaining between them. CDR3 residues: CASSPRGFQPQHF. CDR3 bases: TGTGCCAGCAGCCCGAGGGGGTTTCAGCCCCAGCATTTT.

The chain uses TRBV19 and TRBJ1-2; D not certain. Germline CDR1 LNHDA, CDR2 SQIVND (reference sequence). Deletions cut 5 bases from V and 4 bases from J, with 8 bases between. The CDR3 is 12 residues long. Here the CDR3 DNA reads TGTGCCAGTAGTTTGCTCGGCTATGGCTACACCTTC. Protein: CASSLLGYGYTF. Supplemented by reference TRBV19 and TRBJ1-2, the full variable domain reads DGGITQSPKYLFRKEGQNVTLSCEQNLNHDAMYWYRQDPGQGLRLIYYSQIVNDFQKGDIAEGYSVSREKKESFPLTVTSAQKNPTAFYLCASSLLGYGYTFGSGTRLTVV.

This rearrangement joins TRBV7-2 to TRBJ2-7; TRBD2 agrees at 8 bases. In germline, CDR1 is SGHTA, CDR2 FQGNSA. The CDR3 is 15 amino acids. V lost 5 bases to trimming and J lost 2 bases; unmatched junction nucleotides: 8. The CDR3 DNA is TGTGCCAGCAGCCGTCAAGCGGGAGCCCCCTACGAGCAGTACTTC. This gives the protein CASSRQAGAPYEQYF. Drawing the rest from reference TRBV7-2 and TRBJ2-7, the complete variable domain is GAGVSQSPSNKVTEKGKDVELRCDPISGHTALYWYRQSLGQGLEFLIYFQGNSAPDKSGLPSDRFSAERTGGSVSTLTIQRTQQEDSAVYLCASSRQAGAPYEQYFGPGTRLTVT.

The chain couples TRBV27 to TRBJ2-2; 8 bases align to TRBD2. Looked up from germline, CDR1 is MNHEY and CDR2 is SMNVEV (reference sequence). J was trimmed by 3 bases and V by 7 bases; bases with no gene match: 4. The CDR3 loop spans 14 amino acids. The CDR3 DNA is TGTGCCAGCAAGGCTAGCGGGTACACCGGGGAGCTGTTTTTT. Its translation: CASKASGYTGELFF.

The chain joins TRBV28 to TRBJ2-7, with 12 positions matching TRBD1. CDR1 and CDR2 (germline): MDHEN, SYDVKM. V dropped 5 bases and J dropped 4; count of bases not matched to a gene: 12. The CDR3 extends over 17 amino acids. CDR3 in DNA: TGTGCCAGCAGTAACCTTTTCAGGGACAGGGGGCTTTACGAGCAGTACTTC. The encoded protein is CASSNLFRDRGLYEQYF.

The J gene is TRBJ1-2, the V gene TRBV7-8; D is perhaps TRBD1 (5 bases). This CDR3 contains 14 residues. Trimming shortened V by 1 base and J by 2 bases, and 8 bases separated the two germline ends. From germline, CDR1 is SGHVS and CDR2 FQNEAQ. The CDR3 sequence is CASSLEQENYGYTF. The DNA for the CDR3 is TGTGCCAGCAGCTTAGAACAGGAGAACTATGGCTACACCTTC.

This clone was seen a handful of times. Because it lacks the conserved phenylalanine or tryptophan at the end, this CDR3 is likely a read error. It is unclear where the CDR3 begins or ends on the DNA, so no DNA is shown, and the CDR3 is as TCRdb lists it. V is TRBV5-6 and J is TRBJ1-2; the table assigns TRBD1, which was not confirmed against the DNA. The CDR3 totals 12 residues, both ends included. CDR1 is SGHDT and CDR2 is YYEEEE in the germline V gene. The CDR3 here is CASSLGGTGALG.

The chain couples TRBV7-6 to TRBJ2-1, with 9 bases aligning to TRBD2. V lost 1 base and J lost 7; bases outside the gene matches: 5. Germline loops: CDR1 SGHVS, CDR2 FNYEAQ. The CDR3 length is 15 residues. The CDR3 sequence is CASSLGGRAGNEQFF. For the CDR3, the DNA is TGTGCCAGCAGCTTAGGCGGGAGGGCCGGGAATGAGCAGTTCTTC.

The rearrangement joins TRBV7-3 to TRBJ2-1, with 11 positions matching TRBD1. Germline lookup yields CDR1 SGHTA and CDR2 FQGTGA. The length of the CDR3 is 17 residues. With V trimmed by 4 bases and J by 3 bases, 8 bases remained unmatched. The CDR3 DNA reads TGTGCCAGCAGCTACTCCGGGACAGGGGGAAACTACAATGAGCAGTTCTTC. Protein: CASSYSGTGGNYNEQFF.

The gene calls are TRBV7-9 and TRBJ1-2, with a weak D call TRBD1 (5 bases). V was cut by 1 base and J by 3 bases, with 12 bases left in between. Germline V gene sequence: CDR1 SEHNR, CDR2 FQNEAQ (reference sequence). This CDR3 contains 15 residues. CDR3 DNA sequence: TGTGCCAGCAGCTTAGTGGGCAGGGCACACTATGGCTACACCTTC. Translating gives CASSLVGRAHYGYTF.

This clone was picked up a small number of times. In nucleotides, the CDR3 is TGCGCCAGCAGCCAAGTTGTAATGATACCCCGGGACAGCAGCTCCTACAATGAGCAGTTCTTC. This translates into CASSQVVMIPRDSSSYNEQFF. The chain combines TRBV4-1 with TRBJ2-1; 7 bases fit TRBD1. V trimming: 1 base; J trimming: 0 bases; junction bases outside the gene matches: 18. Germline values: CDR1 MGHRA, CDR2 YSYEKL. The CDR3 runs to 21 residues.

The V gene is TRBV7-9, the J gene TRBJ1-2; D possibly corresponds to TRBD1 (5 bases). In germline, CDR1 is SEHNR, CDR2 FQNEAQ (reference sequence). The CDR3 spans 14 residues. Trimming left V 1 base short and J 6 bases short, with 12 bases between. The CDR3 loop is CASSLVGIGDGYTF. The CDR3 DNA reads TGTGCCAGCAGCTTAGTAGGCATAGGGGATGGCTACACCTTC. The full variable domain, its missing parts supplied by reference TRBV7-9 and TRBJ1-2, is DTGVSQNPRHKITKRGQNVTFRCDPISEHNRLYWYRQTLGQGPEFLTYFQNEAQLEKSRLLSDRFSAERPKGSFSTLEIQRTEQGDSAMYLCASSLVGIGDGYTFGSGTRLTVV.

This clone was counted a few times. The chain links TRBV4-3 to TRBJ1-3; D possibly corresponds to TRBD1 (5 bases). Germline V gene data show CDR1 as LGHNA and CDR2 as YSLEER. This CDR3 contains 15 residues. Trimming took 0 bases from V and 4 from J, leaving 10 bases between them. CDR3 amino acids: CASSQDQGNGNTIYF. In nucleotides, the CDR3 is TGCGCCAGCAGCCAAGATCAGGGCAACGGAAACACCATATATTTT.

This rearrangement joins TRBV5-1 to TRBJ2-1; TRBD2 is a possible D gene (5 bases). V lost 6 bases, J lost 5 bases, and 12 bases lay in between. The CDR3 contains 13 residues. Looked up from germline, CDR1 is SGHRS and CDR2 is YFSETQ. CDR3 nucleotide sequence: TGCGCCAGCACCACTAGACCCGACAATGAGCAGTTCTTC. Translated, it gives CASTTRPDNEQFF.

For this clone: The sample contains more than one DNA sequence encoding this CDR3. The V call is TRBV18, the J call TRBJ2-5; 7 bases align to TRBD1. The CDR3 is made up of 15 amino acids. The junction had 2 bases not matched to a gene; V was cut back by 1 base and J by 0 bases. CDR1 is KGHSH and CDR2 is LQKENI in the germline V gene. The CDR3 nucleotides are TGTGCCAGCTCACCACGACAGGGCAACCAAGAGACCCAGTACTTC. Amino acids: CASSPRQGNQETQYF.

The V call is TRBV28, the J call TRBJ2-5; 10 bases align to TRBD1. V was pared by 10 bases and J by 5 bases, with 13 bases of the junction left unmatched. The CDR3 totals 15 residues. Germline-derived CDR1 and CDR2 are MDHEN and SYDVKM. CDR3 DNA: TGTGCCACCCAGACAGGGGGCGCGGGCGGGGAGACCCAGTACTTC. Translating gives CATQTGGAGGETQYF.

This chain joins TRBV7-2 and TRBJ1-1, with D uncertain. V was cut by 0 bases and J by 1 base, with 3 bases left in between. The CDR3 loop spans 13 amino acids. CDR1 is SGHTA and CDR2 is FQGNSA in the germline V gene. The CDR3 DNA sequence: TGTGCCAGCAGCTTAGCTCAGAACACTGAAGCTTTCTTT. The encoded protein is CASSLAQNTEAFF.

Notes on this clone: Distinct nucleotide sequences in the sample also encode this CDR3. The chain employs TRBV2 and TRBJ2-3, with D hard to call. CDR1 is SNHLY and CDR2 is FYNNEI in the germline V gene. The CDR3 has 11 amino acids. The V end lost 6 bases, the J end lost 6 bases, and 7 bases lay between the germline ends. The CDR3 sequence is CASSQRDTQYF. CDR3 DNA: TGTGCCAGCAGCCAGAGGGATACGCAGTATTTT.

The J gene is TRBJ2-5, the V gene TRBV7-2, with a tentative D call TRBD1 (5 bases). Trimming removed 5 bases at V and 5 bases at J, with 15 bases between. The CDR3 length is 14 residues. The V gene's germline CDR1 is SGHTA and CDR2 FQGNSA. Here the CDR3 reads CASSPITRAETQYF. In DNA form, the CDR3 reads TGTGCCAGCAGCCCTATAACCAGGGCGGAGACCCAGTACTTC.

The V gene is TRBV25-1, the J gene TRBJ2-5, with D perhaps matching TRBD2 (6 bases). The CDR3 is made up of 17 amino acids. V shed 2 bases and J shed 1 base, with 17 bases lying between them. Germline CDR1 MGHDK, CDR2 SYGVNS. CDR3 region: CASSEGRWGGGQETQYF. The CDR3 nucleotides read TGTGCCAGCAGTGAAGGTCGGTGGGGAGGAGGCCAAGAGACCCAGTACTTC. Together with reference TRBV25-1 and TRBJ2-5, the CDR3 gives the full variable domain: EADIYQTPRYLVIGTGKKITLECSQTMGHDKMYWYQQDPGMELHLIHYSYGVNSTEKGDLSSESTVSRIRTEHFPLTLESARPSHTSQYLCASSEGRWGGGQETQYFGPGTRLLVL.